What follows are 9 T cell receptor beta chains derived from one specimen sequenced in a study of human T cells and chemical hapten exposure. TCRdb reprocessed the RACE reads with MiXCR, giving one entry per CDR3 protein. The repertoire holds 55,000 to 75,000 distinct CDR3 sequences, under 7.5% seen once, with 3.4% in the top ten. Time point denoted: healthy volunteer bleed at 6 weeks. Someone pulled total RNA out of unfractionated whole blood. The sequenced material came from whole blood. All receptors come from a female donor in good health. Some clones in this sample may be carry-over from other donors' samples.

J is TRBJ2-7 and V is TRBV27, with 8 positions matching TRBD1. CDR1 is MNHEY and CDR2 is SMNVEV in the germline V gene (reference sequence). Germline trimming cut 5 bases from V and 1 base from J; bases unmatched to any gene: 7. The CDR3 is made up of 15 amino acids. CDR3 protein: CASSPLDRASYEQYF. The CDR3 DNA follows: TGTGCCAGCAGTCCCTTGGACAGGGCGTCCTACGAGCAGTACTTC.

This clonotype showed up many times. The chain recombines TRBV20-1 with TRBJ2-3, with D unresolved. Per germline, CDR1 DFQATT and CDR2 SNEGSKA (reference sequence). Trimming removed 1 base at V and 6 bases at J, with 5 bases between. The CDR3 is 11 amino acids. This CDR3 reads CSARVEDTQYF. The CDR3 coding sequence is TGCAGTGCTAGAGTTGAGGATACGCAGTATTTT.

The chain employs TRBV5-1 and TRBJ1-4; D is unclear. The CDR3 has 15 residues. V was clipped by 2 bases and J by 3 bases, with 11 bases between them. The germline CDR1 and CDR2 sequences are SGHRS and YFSETQ. CDR3 nucleotide sequence: TGCGCCAGCAGCTTTAGCGGGGTCCCTAATGAAAAACTGTTTTTT. It encodes CASSFSGVPNEKLFF. Full variable domain (outside the CDR3, taken from reference TRBV5-1 and TRBJ1-4): KAGVTQTPRYLIKTRGQQVTLSCSPISGHRSVSWYQQTPGQGLQFLFEYFSETQRNKGNFPGRFSGRQFSNSRSEMNVSTLELGDSALYLCASSFSGVPNEKLFFGSGTQLSVL.

This clonotype has at least ten counts. The chain has TRBV3-1 and TRBJ1-3; D gene uncertain. The V gene's germline CDR1 is LGHDT and CDR2 YNNKEL (reference sequence). The CDR3 is made up of 12 amino acids. V shed 1 base and J shed 7 bases, with 5 bases lying between them. This CDR3 is CASSQGPNTIYF. The CDR3 nucleotides read TGTGCCAGCAGCCAAGGGCCCAACACCATATATTTT. The variable domain in full, with the rest retrieved from reference TRBV3-1 and TRBJ1-3, is DTAVSQTPKYLVTQMGNDKSIKCEQNLGHDTMYWYKQDSKKFLKIMFSYNNKELIINETVPNRFSPKSPDKAHLNLHINSLELGDSAVYFCASSQGPNTIYFGEGSWLTVV.

The chain recombines TRBV7-2 with TRBJ1-2, with 7 nucleotides matching TRBD1. CDR3 length: 16 residues. Germline values: CDR1 SGHTA, CDR2 FQGNSA. J lost 4 bases, V lost 5 bases, and 13 bases had no gene match. CDR3 nucleotides: TGTGCCAGCAGCCCAAGCTCAAGGGACAGAGCCTATGGCTACACCTTC. Encoded protein: CASSPSSRDRAYGYTF.

This clonotype was seen many times. This rearrangement joins TRBV27 to TRBJ1-1; D gene unclear. CDR1 is MNHEY, CDR2 SMNVEV, per germline (reference sequence). The germline V and J ends were trimmed by 4 bases and 0 bases, with 6 bases remaining between them. This CDR3 spans 13 amino acids. The CDR3 reads CASSWTVNTEAFF. CDR3 nucleotide sequence: TGTGCCAGCAGTTGGACGGTGAACACTGAAGCTTTCTTT.

This clonotype was recorded at least ten times. The gene calls are TRBV2 and TRBJ1-1; D is unresolved. CDR3 length: 14 amino acids. V shed 4 bases and J shed 2 bases, with 11 bases lying between them. Germline V gene sequence: CDR1 SNHLY, CDR2 FYNNEI. This CDR3 reads CASSVGQLNTEAFF. The CDR3 nucleotides are TGTGCCAGCAGTGTGGGCCAACTTAACACTGAAGCTTTCTTT.

This clonotype was seen only a few times. J is TRBJ2-2 and V is TRBV4-2, with TRBD2 matching 10 bases. Per the germline V gene, CDR1 is LGHNA and CDR2 is YNFKEQ. Trimming took 2 bases from V and 5 from J; bases not matched to a gene: 5. This CDR3 has 16 amino acids. The CDR3 DNA follows: TGTGCCAGCAGCCAAAGTCTAGCGGGAGTAACCGGGGAGCTGTTTTTT. It is translated as CASSQSLAGVTGELFF.

Ten or more counts support this clonotype. This chain links TRBV28 with TRBJ2-7; D is perhaps TRBD2 (5 bases). Trimming removed 3 bases at V and 4 bases at J, with 7 bases between. CDR1 is MDHEN and CDR2 is SYDVKM in the germline V gene. The length of the CDR3 is 12 residues. Here the CDR3 reads CASSFRRYEQYF. The CDR3 DNA sequence: TGTGCCAGCAGTTTTAGGAGGTACGAGCAGTACTTC.